One sample yielded the 31 T cell receptor beta chains listed below, sequenced in a study of cytomegalovirus exposure and HLA in healthy donors. The data were produced by immunoSEQ multiplex PCR, yet TCRdb's version contains in-frame clones alone and is incomplete. The repertoire holds more than 150,000 clones, with approximately 90% as singletons. Sequencing input: PBMCs. The receptors here all came from a man aged 18 to 30 in good health and CMV-seronegative.

The J gene is TRBJ1-6, the V gene TRBV18, with D maybe TRBD1 (5 bases). Trimming left V 2 bases short and J 13 bases short, with 15 bases between. Germline V gene data show CDR1 as KGHSH and CDR2 as LQKENI. The CDR3 extends over 14 amino acids. The CDR3 is CASSPGGDSKPLHF. The CDR3 DNA reads as TGTGCCAGCTCACCAGGCGGGGACTCAAAGCCCCTCCACTTT. The whole variable domain, filled in from reference TRBV18 and TRBJ1-6, reads NAGVMQNPRHLVRRRGQEARLRCSPMKGHSHVYWYRQLPEEGLKFMVYLQKENIIDESGMPKERFSAEFPKEGPSILRIQQVVRGDSAAYFCASSPGGDSKPLHFGNGTRLTVT.

Only a few counts were recorded for this clone. V usage is TRBV25-1 and J usage is TRBJ2-1; tentative D call: TRBD1 (6 bases). The CDR3 is made up of 14 amino acids. Trimming shortened V by 2 bases and J by 6 bases, and 11 bases separated the two germline ends. Germline values: CDR1 MGHDK, CDR2 SYGVNS. CDR3: CASSEGARGNEQFF. The CDR3 DNA is TGTGCCAGCAGTGAAGGTGCCAGGGGCAATGAGCAGTTCTTC.

This clone came up once. The rearrangement links TRBV5-1 to TRBJ2-5; 11 bases align to TRBD2. The CDR3 has 14 amino acids. The trim removed 4 bases at V and 5 bases at J, leaving 4 bases unmatched. CDR1 is SGHRS, CDR2 YFSETQ, per germline. Here the CDR3 reads CASSPSGRSETQYF. The CDR3 DNA reads TGCGCCAGCAGCCCTAGCGGGAGGTCGGAGACCCAGTACTTC.

This clone has a single count. The J gene is TRBJ1-6, the V gene TRBV18; D not resolved. Per germline, CDR1 KGHSH and CDR2 LQKENI. Deletions cut 3 bases from V and 6 bases from J, with 18 bases between. CDR3 size: 17 residues. CDR3 sequence (DNA): TGTGCCAGCTCACCTTTAGCGCCGGCAGGCGTTAATTCACCCCTCCACTTT. This gives the protein CASSPLAPAGVNSPLHF. Full variable domain (remainder filled in from reference TRBV18 and TRBJ1-6): NAGVMQNPRHLVRRRGQEARLRCSPMKGHSHVYWYRQLPEEGLKFMVYLQKENIIDESGMPKERFSAEFPKEGPSILRIQQVVRGDSAAYFCASSPLAPAGVNSPLHFGNGTRLTVT.

The chain employs TRBV28 and TRBJ1-5, with TRBD1 matching over 7 bases. V shed 5 bases and J 6 bases; nucleotides not matched to a gene: 19. This CDR3 comprises 18 residues. Germline CDR1 and CDR2: MDHEN and SYDVKM. The CDR3 loop reads CASSTSGDSALSGQPQHF. The CDR3 nucleotides are TGTGCCAGCAGTACCTCCGGGGACAGCGCGCTTAGCGGTCAGCCCCAGCATTTT.

This clone was picked up one time. The chain carries TRBV5-1 and TRBJ1-5, with D tentatively TRBD1 (5 bases). Between the trimmed V and J ends, which lost 0 bases and 1 base, there was a span of 5 bases. CDR3 length: 14 residues. Germline lookup yields CDR1 SGHRS and CDR2 YFSETQ. The DNA of the CDR3 is TGCGCCAGCAGCTTGGAGGGGAGCAATCAGCCCCAGCATTTT. Its translation is CASSLEGSNQPQHF.

The rearrangement uses TRBV7-6 and TRBJ1-1, with TRBD1 matching over 9 bases. The J segment lost 4 bases and the V segment lost 1 base, leaving 4 bases of the junction unmatched. CDR1 is SGHVS, CDR2 FNYEAQ, per germline. The CDR3 sequence is 15 residues long. The CDR3, as DNA: TGTGCCAGCAGCTTAGTCCAGGACAGGGGCACTGAAGCTTTCTTT. It yields the protein CASSLVQDRGTEAFF.

The chain recombines TRBV5-6 with TRBJ2-1; TRBD2 is a possible D gene (6 bases). This CDR3 is built from 14 residues. CDR1 SGHDT and CDR2 YYEEEE come from the germline V gene. V dropped 4 bases and J dropped 5 bases, with 13 bases sitting between them. The CDR3 DNA reads as TGTGCCAGCAGCCCCGGGACTGGTCACAATGAGCAGTTCTTC. Translated: CASSPGTGHNEQFF.

The chain has TRBV11-3 and TRBJ2-2; D is perhaps TRBD2 (5 bases). Trimming took off 5 bases at V and 5 bases at J, with 12 bases between the two ends. Per germline, CDR1 SGHNT and CDR2 YENEEA. The length of the CDR3 is 14 residues. CDR3 region: CASSPSGWTGELFF. For the CDR3, the DNA is TGTGCCAGCAGCCCTTCGGGGTGGACCGGGGAGCTGTTTTTT. The full variable domain, rest sourced from reference TRBV11-3 and TRBJ2-2, is EAGVVQSPRYKIIEKKQPVAFWCNPISGHNTLYWYLQNLGQGPELLIRYENEEAVDDSQLPKDRFSAERLKGVDSTLKIQPAELGDSAVYLCASSPSGWTGELFFGEGSRLTVL.

V gene TRBV5-6 combines with J gene TRBJ2-1, with 9 bases aligning to TRBD2. The CDR3 covers 12 residues. The trim removed 4 bases at V and 16 bases at J, leaving 9 bases unmatched. Germline V CDR1 and CDR2: SGHDT, YYEEEE. The CDR3 nucleotides read TGTGCCAGCAGCCCCTCTAGCGGGGTACAATTCTTC. Encoded protein: CASSPSSGVQFF.

The rearrangement links TRBV11-2 to TRBJ2-1; the match to TRBD2 covers 10 bases. The germline CDR1 and CDR2 sequences are SGHAT and FQNNGV. V was clipped by 5 bases and J by 0 bases; unmatched bases: 10. CDR3 length: 18 amino acids. This CDR3 is CASSKPPASGSSYNEQFF. CDR3 coding DNA: TGTGCCAGCAGCAAACCCCCCGCTAGCGGGAGCTCCTACAATGAGCAGTTCTTC.

The V gene is TRBV28, the J gene TRBJ1-2; 7 nucleotides match TRBD1. J was trimmed by 10 bases and V by 5 bases; bases with no gene match: 7. Germline V gives CDR1 MDHEN, CDR2 SYDVKM. CDR3 size: 12 residues. CDR3 DNA: TGTGCCAGCAGTCGGGGACAGTGGGACTACACCTTC. Protein product: CASSRGQWDYTF.

The chain is built from TRBV4-2 and TRBJ2-2; 7 nucleotides line up with TRBD2. CDR3 length equals 16 residues. V shed 1 base and J 4 bases; nucleotides not matched to a gene: 6. Germline-derived CDR1 and CDR2 are LGHNA and YNFKEQ. In DNA, the CDR3 is TGTGCCAGCAGCCAAGGCGTGGCTAGCGGCACCGGGGAGCTGTTTTTT. It yields the protein CASSQGVASGTGELFF.

The chain uses TRBV5-1 and TRBJ2-3; no clear D gene. Germline CDR1 is SGHRS and CDR2 is YFSETQ. Trimming shortened V by 3 bases and J by 0 bases, and 5 bases separated the two germline ends. The CDR3 length is 13 residues. The CDR3 DNA follows: TGCGCCAGCAGCTCTGGCAGCACAGATACGCAGTATTTT. This codes for CASSSGSTDTQYF.

V usage is TRBV29-1 and J usage is TRBJ2-3; 8 bases map to TRBD1. CDR1 SQVTM and CDR2 ANQGSEA come from the germline V gene. V trimming: 7 bases; J trimming: 0 bases; junction bases outside the gene matches: 3. CDR3 length: 13 residues. The CDR3 region is CSGRTGSTDTQYF. The CDR3 region has the DNA TGCAGCGGGAGGACAGGGAGCACAGATACGCAGTATTTT.

V and J are TRBV19 and TRBJ2-3; D may be TRBD2 (6 bases). V was shortened by 5 bases and J by 3 bases, with 15 bases between the two germline ends. Germline V CDR1 and CDR2: LNHDA, SQIVND (reference sequence). The CDR3 consists of 15 residues. CDR3 region: CASSVSSAGTDTQYF. The CDR3, as DNA: TGTGCCAGTAGTGTCTCTAGCGCGGGTACAGATACGCAGTATTTT.

V is TRBV7-6 and J is TRBJ2-3; the match to TRBD1 covers 8 bases. The V gene's germline CDR1 is SGHVS and CDR2 FNYEAQ. Trimming removed 3 bases from V and 6 bases from J; junction bases left unmatched: 8. This CDR3 has 15 amino acids. The CDR3 nucleotides read TGTGCCAGCAGCTTCACCTCAGGGGGCGGTGATACGCAGTATTTT. It is translated as CASSFTSGGGDTQYF. The variable domain in full, with the rest retrieved from reference TRBV7-6 and TRBJ2-3, is GAGVSQSPRYKVTKRGQDVALRCDPISGHVSLYWYRQALGQGPEFLTYFNYEAQQDKSGLPNDRFSAERPEGSISTLTIQRTEQRDSAMYRCASSFTSGGGDTQYFGPGTRLTVL.

The rearrangement uses TRBV5-1 and TRBJ2-3; the match to TRBD2 covers 9 bases. CDR3 size: 16 residues. Losses at the gene ends were 0 bases for V and 1 base for J; bases not matched to a gene: 3. Germline CDR1 SGHRS, CDR2 YFSETQ. CDR3 nucleotides: TGCGCCAGCAGCTTGGAGCAGCGGGGGGGCACAGATACGCAGTATTTT. Translation: CASSLEQRGGTDTQYF.

V gene TRBV7-8 combines with J gene TRBJ2-3, with D possibly being TRBD1 (6 bases). The CDR3 extends over 15 amino acids. Germline V gene sequence: CDR1 SGHVS, CDR2 FQNEAQ. V lost 5 bases to trimming and J lost 5 bases, with 17 bases between them. CDR3 sequence reads: CASSLPGVLEDTQYF. CDR3 coding DNA: TGTGCCAGCAGCCTACCAGGGGTCTTGGAAGATACGCAGTATTTT.

The chain has TRBV4-1 and TRBJ2-2; D not resolved. Germline V gene lookup returns CDR1 MGHRA and CDR2 YSYEKL. The CDR3 contains 13 residues. V was shortened by 0 bases and J by 7 bases, with 6 bases between the two germline ends. This CDR3 reads CASSQDHGGELFF. CDR3 in DNA: TGCGCCAGCAGCCAAGATCACGGCGGGGAGCTGTTTTTT.

The J gene is TRBJ1-4, the V gene TRBV4-1, with 8 positions matching TRBD1. Germline values: CDR1 MGHRA, CDR2 YSYEKL. This CDR3 spans 13 amino acids. Trimming removed 8 bases from V and 8 bases from J; junction bases left unmatched: 7. This chain's CDR3 is CASLDRGEEKLFF. The CDR3 bases are TGCGCCAGCCTAGACAGGGGAGAGGAAAAACTGTTTTTT.

This clone appeared a single time. The J gene is TRBJ2-5, the V gene TRBV10-1, with 7 bases aligning to TRBD2. Germline V lookup: CDR1 WNHNN, CDR2 SYGVQD (reference sequence). J lost 4 bases, V lost 4 bases, and 3 bases had no gene match. CDR3 length equals 13 residues. Here the CDR3 DNA reads TGCGCCAGCAGTGGAGGGACTATAGAGACCCAGTACTTC. This gives the protein CASSGGTIETQYF.

Worth noting for this clone: One end of the junction varies from germline; a read error may be responsible. V gene TRBV6-1 combines with J gene TRBJ2-6; 12 bases are a match to TRBD1. The CDR3 length is 18 residues. Germline V gives CDR1 MNHNS, CDR2 SASEGT. CDR3 nucleotide sequence: TGTGCCAGCACTGAACCGGGACAGGGGGCCTACGGGGCCAACGTCCTGACTTTC. Encoded protein: CASTEPGQGAYGANVLTF.

The chain uses TRBV6-1 and TRBJ2-6, with TRBD1 matching over 7 bases. V trimming: 3 bases; J trimming: 0 bases; junction bases outside the gene matches: 8. CDR1 and CDR2 from the germline V gene are MNHNS and SASEGT. The CDR3 is 18 residues long. DNA of the CDR3: TGTGCCAGCAGTGAGATAGGACAGGTATTCTCTGGGGCCAACGTCCTGACTTTC. This encodes CASSEIGQVFSGANVLTF.

Only one count was recorded for this clone. DNA for the CDR3: TGCAGCGTTGCTAGCGGGAGTGTAGATACGCAGTATTTT. The encoded protein is CSVASGSVDTQYF. The J gene is TRBJ2-3, the V gene TRBV29-1; 10 bases line up with TRBD2. The V and J ends lost 4 bases and 5 bases, in that order; junction bases with no gene match: 3. CDR1 SQVTM and CDR2 ANQGSEA come from the germline V gene. The CDR3 is 13 amino acids.

The V and J genes are TRBV9 and TRBJ2-5; D is uncertain. Germline V gives CDR1 SGDLS, CDR2 YYNGEE. The V end was cut by 2 bases, the J end by 3 bases, with 2 bases between. The CDR3 length is 11 residues. CDR3 amino acids: CASSVEETQYF. In nucleotides, the CDR3 is TGTGCCAGCAGCGTCGAAGAGACCCAGTACTTC. Variable domain in full (rest from reference TRBV9 and TRBJ2-5): DSGVTQTPKHLITATGQRVTLRCSPRSGDLSVYWYQQSLDQGLQFLIQYYNGEERAKGNILERFSAQQFPDLHSELNLSSLELGDSALYFCASSVEETQYFGPGTRLLVL.

The chain carries TRBV5-6 and TRBJ1-5, with D tentatively TRBD1 (5 bases). Trimming cost V 0 bases and J 5 bases, with 12 bases left between them. This CDR3 has 15 residues. In germline, CDR1 is SGHDT, CDR2 YYEEEE. CDR3 residues: CASSLVGAGDQPQHF. The CDR3 region has the DNA TGTGCCAGCAGCTTGGTAGGGGCTGGGGATCAGCCCCAGCATTTT.

The rearrangement links TRBV9 to TRBJ2-1; 12 nucleotides match TRBD1. The J segment lost 4 bases and the V segment lost 0 bases, leaving 5 bases of the junction unmatched. Germline V gene data show CDR1 as SGDLS and CDR2 as YYNGEE. The CDR3 is 17 residues long. CDR3 sequence: CASSVDGTGGAYNEQFF. The CDR3, as DNA: TGTGCCAGCAGCGTAGACGGGACAGGGGGCGCGTACAATGAGCAGTTCTTC.

The gene calls are TRBV7-8 and TRBJ1-1; 8 bases match TRBD1. CDR3 size: 14 residues. Germline V CDR1 and CDR2: SGHVS, FQNEAQ. V lost 3 bases, J lost 2 bases, and 2 bases stayed unmatched. Here the CDR3 reads CASSFGTGNTEAFF. The CDR3 nucleotides read TGTGCCAGCAGCTTTGGGACAGGAAACACTGAAGCTTTCTTT.

CDR3 region: CASRRLAGSSYEQYV. DNA of the CDR3: TGTGCCAGCAGGCGACTAGCGGGCAGCTCCTACGAGCAGTACGTC. The chain has TRBV28 and TRBJ2-7, with 10 bases aligning to TRBD2. Trimming took 6 bases from V and 0 from J; bases not matched to a gene: 5. CDR1 is MDHEN, CDR2 SYDVKM, per germline. The CDR3 covers 15 residues.

This chain connects TRBV2 to TRBJ2-1, with D possibly being TRBD1 (6 bases). Germline V gene sequence: CDR1 SNHLY, CDR2 FYNNEI. There are 15 residues in the CDR3. Trimming took 1 base from V and 9 from J, leaving 16 bases between them. CDR3 in amino acids: CASSEGRGSIGEQFF. Written as DNA, the CDR3 is TGTGCCAGCAGTGAAGGCAGGGGATCCATTGGTGAGCAGTTCTTC.